Below, 22 T cell receptor beta chains from the same sample are listed, as sequenced in a study of cytomegalovirus exposure and HLA in healthy donors. Primers for the PCR totalled 60 Vbeta and 13 Jbeta. Libraries were prepared by immunoSEQ multiplex PCR; TCRdb keeps only in-frame clonotypes and omits some of them. In the table there are 100,000 to 150,000 clones, 70% to 85% of which are singletons. The material sequenced was PBMCs. These TCRs come from a man aged 35-49 years in good health and CMV-seropositive.

V and J are TRBV7-9 and TRBJ1-1; 8 bases align to TRBD1. V was pared by 4 bases and J by 1 base, with 2 bases of the junction left unmatched. The CDR3 loop spans 14 amino acids. CDR1 and CDR2 from the germline V gene are SEHNR and FQNEAQ (reference sequence). The CDR3 bases are TGTGCCAGCAGCTCCGGGACAGGGAACACTGAAGCTTTCTTT. This encodes CASSSGTGNTEAFF. Combining the CDR3 with reference TRBV7-9 and TRBJ1-1 gives the whole variable domain DTGVSQNPRHKITKRGQNVTFRCDPISEHNRLYWYRQTLGQGPEFLTYFQNEAQLEKSRLLSDRFSAERPKGSFSTLEIQRTEQGDSAMYLCASSSGTGNTEAFFGQGTRLTVV.

The chain recombines TRBV19 with TRBJ2-1, with a tentative D call TRBD1 (6 bases). The germline CDR1 and CDR2 sequences are LNHDA and SQIVND (reference sequence). The V end lost 5 bases, the J end lost 4 bases, and 9 bases lay between the germline ends. The CDR3 runs 13 residues. The CDR3 reads CASSPGQYNEQFF. In DNA, the CDR3 is TGTGCCAGTAGTCCCGGACAGTACAATGAGCAGTTCTTC.

This clone was detected only a few times. CDR3 nucleotides: TGCGCCAGCAGCCAAGGAAGTCCAGGGGCCAACTATGGCTACACCTTC. Its translation is CASSQGSPGANYGYTF. The rearrangement joins TRBV4-3 to TRBJ1-2; D is possibly TRBD1 (6 bases). Trimming took 1 base from V and 2 from J, leaving 14 bases between them. This CDR3 region has 16 residues. The germline CDR1 and CDR2 sequences are LGHNA and YSLEER.

This sequence joins TRBV4-3 and TRBJ1-1; 7 bases align to TRBD1. The germline gives CDR1 LGHNA, CDR2 YSLEER. CDR3 size: 15 residues. Germline trimming cut 1 base from V and 1 base from J; bases unmatched to any gene: 3. CDR3: CASSQVAGGNTEAFF. The CDR3 DNA reads as TGCGCCAGCAGCCAAGTAGCAGGGGGGAACACTGAAGCTTTCTTT.

This clone was seen a few times. The chain carries TRBV7-2 and TRBJ2-7; 12 bases map to TRBD1. CDR1 and CDR2 (germline): SGHTA, FQGNSA. This CDR3 is built from 17 residues. V trimming: 5 bases; J trimming: 2 bases; junction bases outside the gene matches: 10. CDR3 coding DNA: TGTGCCAGCAGCAAGGGACAGGGGGCGTTTAGTACCTACGAGCAGTACTTC. It yields the protein CASSKGQGAFSTYEQYF.

The chain uses TRBV9 and TRBJ1-1; D possibly corresponds to TRBD1 (6 bases). Germline V gene data show CDR1 as SGDLS and CDR2 as YYNGEE. Trimming left V 3 bases short and J 1 base short, with 10 bases between. This CDR3 spans 14 amino acids. CDR3 region: CASSATGTNTEAFF. CDR3 in DNA: TGTGCCAGCAGCGCCACAGGGACGAACACTGAAGCTTTCTTT.

The chain combines TRBV4-3 with TRBJ1-1; possibly TRBD1 for D (5 bases). Germline CDR1 LGHNA, CDR2 YSLEER. V lost 6 bases and J lost 4, with 24 bases in between. This CDR3 spans 17 amino acids. CDR3 sequence (DNA): TGCGCCAGCAGTTTTCGGTCAGGGCTAACTCACACCACTGAAGCTTTCTTT. Translated, it gives CASSFRSGLTHTTEAFF.

V usage is TRBV27 and J usage is TRBJ2-7, with D uncertain. Trimming took off 3 bases at V and 3 bases at J, with 15 bases between the two ends. The germline gives CDR1 MNHEY, CDR2 SMNVEV (reference sequence). The CDR3 is 15 amino acids. CDR3 nucleotides: TGTGCCAGCAGTTTTATTAGGAGTAACGGCTACGAGCAGTACTTC. It translates to CASSFIRSNGYEQYF.

The chain carries TRBV5-6 and TRBJ1-1; D unresolved. The CDR3 length is 14 residues. The germline gives CDR1 SGHDT, CDR2 YYEEEE. V was trimmed by 2 bases and J by 0 bases, leaving 8 bases between them. In DNA, the CDR3 is TGTGCCAGCAGCTTCAGTACAATGAACACTGAAGCTTTCTTT. Translated: CASSFSTMNTEAFF.

V gene TRBV2 combines with J gene TRBJ2-2; D may be TRBD1 (5 bases). Germline CDR1 SNHLY, CDR2 FYNNEI. Between the trimmed V and J ends, which lost 7 bases and 4 bases, there was a span of 13 bases. The CDR3 runs 14 residues. The CDR3 spells CASTVVDITGELFF. CDR3 DNA sequence: TGTGCCAGCACCGTGGTGGACATCACCGGGGAGCTGTTTTTT.

The chain has TRBV27 and TRBJ2-1, with TRBD1 as a possible D gene (5 bases). The CDR3 is 14 residues long. CDR1 MNHEY and CDR2 SMNVEV come from the germline V gene (reference sequence). The V and J ends lost 2 bases and 6 bases respectively, with 11 bases between them. CDR3 bases: TGTGCCAGCAGTTTAATCAGGGTTCGCAATGAGCAGTTCTTC. Translating it yields CASSLIRVRNEQFF.

The chain is built from TRBV18 and TRBJ1-1; 7 bases map to TRBD1. The CDR3 contains 14 residues. Germline lookup yields CDR1 KGHSH and CDR2 LQKENI. The V gene end was trimmed by 3 bases and the J gene end by 5 bases; junction bases not matched to a gene: 6. The chain's CDR3 is CASSPNRGGTEAFF. The DNA for the CDR3 is TGTGCCAGCTCACCTAACAGGGGAGGAACTGAAGCTTTCTTT.

V gene TRBV6-5 combines with J gene TRBJ1-1; perhaps TRBD1 as D (5 bases). CDR1 and CDR2 (germline): MNHEY, SVGAGI. The V gene lost 0 bases and the J gene lost 1 base, with 6 bases spanning the gap. The CDR3 contains 14 residues. Written as DNA, the CDR3 is TGTGCCAGCAGTTACTCACAGGCGAACACTGAAGCTTTCTTT. Its protein product is CASSYSQANTEAFF.

A few counts support this clone. The V and J genes are TRBV5-1 and TRBJ1-4; D gene unclear. This CDR3 region has 16 residues. The V end lost 4 bases, the J end lost 7 bases, and 20 bases lay between the germline ends. From germline, CDR1 is SGHRS and CDR2 YFSETQ. The CDR3 sequence is CASSPYPVGDGEKLFF. CDR3 DNA sequence: TGCGCCAGCAGCCCATATCCTGTGGGAGATGGTGAAAAACTGTTTTTT.

This clone is a singleton in its sample. The V and J genes are TRBV6-5 and TRBJ1-1; D might be TRBD1 (6 bases). Germline V gene sequence: CDR1 MNHEY, CDR2 SVGAGI. The CDR3 loop spans 15 amino acids. Trimming removed 0 bases at V and 5 bases at J, with 13 bases between. In DNA form, the CDR3 reads TGTGCCAGCAGTTACTCCCCCCAGGGGAGTACTGAAGCTTTCTTT. It specifies CASSYSPQGSTEAFF.

Comment on this clone: This sample also contains other DNA sequences that code for the same CDR3. The genes are TRBV18 and TRBJ2-7, with 8 positions matching TRBD1. Trimming took 4 bases from V and 5 from J; bases not matched to a gene: 4. Germline CDR1 KGHSH, CDR2 LQKENI. This CDR3 spans 13 amino acids. In DNA, the CDR3 is TGTGCCAGCTCACAAGGACAGGGCGACGAGCAGTACTTC. Translating gives CASSQGQGDEQYF.

This chain links TRBV6-4 with TRBJ2-1; 13 nucleotides match TRBD2. The V segment lost 0 bases and the J segment 10 bases; nucleotides outside the gene matches: 3. This CDR3 contains 15 residues. CDR1 and CDR2 from the germline V gene are MRHNA and SNTAGT. The CDR3 protein is CASSDSPLAGGEQFF. The CDR3 DNA reads TGTGCCAGCAGTGACTCTCCACTAGCGGGAGGGGAGCAGTTCTTC.

This chain joins TRBV10-2 and TRBJ2-7; 7 bases match TRBD1. This CDR3 has 13 residues. After removal of 7 bases from V and 4 bases from J, the junction contained 7 bases not matched to a gene. Germline V gene sequence: CDR1 WSHSY, CDR2 SAAADI. The CDR3 loop is CASTSTGAYEQYF. CDR3 in DNA: TGCGCCAGCACCTCCACAGGGGCGTACGAGCAGTACTTC.

The CDR3 nucleotides are TGTGCCTGGAGTATTCAGGGCAGCTATGGCTACACCTTC. It codes for CAWSIQGSYGYTF. The chain carries TRBV30 and TRBJ1-2, with D perhaps matching TRBD1 (5 bases). Trimming took 2 bases from V and 4 from J, leaving 11 bases between them. CDR1 and CDR2 (germline): GTSNPN, SVGIG (reference sequence). The CDR3 has 13 amino acids.

The chain recombines TRBV27 with TRBJ2-7; D is unclear. Germline CDR1 and CDR2: MNHEY and SMNVEV (reference sequence). The V gene lost 6 bases and the J gene lost 7 bases, with 10 bases spanning the gap. The CDR3 loop spans 11 amino acids. CDR3 sequence (DNA): TGTGCCAGCAGCTTGGGCATAGAGCAGTACTTC. Translating gives CASSLGIEQYF.

The chain uses TRBV6-5 and TRBJ2-3; 7 nucleotides agree with TRBD2. The J segment lost 4 bases and the V segment lost 1 base, leaving 8 bases of the junction unmatched. This CDR3 has 16 residues. Germline values: CDR1 MNHEY, CDR2 SVGAGI. Here the CDR3 reads CASSYWRGLGSDTQYF. The CDR3 DNA reads as TGTGCCAGCAGTTACTGGCGGGGGTTAGGCTCAGATACGCAGTATTTT.

The rearrangement joins TRBV4-2 to TRBJ2-3, with 9 bases aligning to TRBD2. V shed 0 bases and J 4 bases; nucleotides not matched to a gene: 5. Germline V gene sequence: CDR1 LGHNA, CDR2 YNFKEQ. The CDR3 is made up of 16 amino acids. The CDR3 region is CASSQDWTSVADTQYF. DNA of the CDR3: TGTGCCAGCAGCCAAGACTGGACTAGCGTTGCAGATACGCAGTATTTT.